A selection of T cell receptor beta chains follows, all from one sample in a study of blood T cell repertoires in COVID-19. Sequenced by immunoSEQ multiplex PCR; TCRdb stores in-frame clones only, minus some. The table has some 150,000 clones, about 90% seen once. The sequenced sample was peripheral blood. The receptors shown here come from a woman at least 80 years old with acute or convalescent COVID-19. CDR3s leave out the opening cysteine and the closing phenylalanine or tryptophan.

j_call: TRBJ1-5; v_call: TRBV5-6; cdr3_aa: ASSLLSERGPQH
j_call: TRBJ2-3; v_call: TRBV3-1/TRBV3-2; cdr3_aa: ASSQVTGRAQY
j_call: TRBJ1-3; v_call: TRBV4-1; cdr3_aa: ASSQGQAASGNTIY
j_call: TRBJ2-1; v_call: TRBV19; cdr3_aa: ASSFTQGSYNEQF
j_call: TRBJ1-4; v_call: TRBV12-5; cdr3_aa: ASGSDSSNEKLF
j_call: TRBJ2-7; v_call: TRBV2; cdr3_aa: ASMQNRVTYEQY
j_call: TRBJ2-7; v_call: TRBV25-1; cdr3_aa: ASSRPGGGYEQY
j_call: TRBJ2-7; v_call: TRBV4-3; cdr3_aa: ASSQARQGGFMKYEQY
j_call: TRBJ2-6; v_call: TRBV5-1; cdr3_aa: ASSLAPVGQGSGANVLT
j_call: TRBJ2-1; v_call: TRBV7-3; cdr3_aa: ASSAGGTWNEQF
j_call: TRBJ2-3; v_call: TRBV2; cdr3_aa: ASRGGTSGGGTDTQY
j_call: TRBJ2-3; v_call: TRBV18; cdr3_aa: ASSASGGTADTQY
j_call: TRBJ1-2; v_call: TRBV13; cdr3_aa: ASSLKGGGYGYT
j_call: TRBJ1-1; v_call: TRBV7-2; cdr3_aa: ASSIYSEAF
j_call: TRBJ2-5; v_call: TRBV20-1; cdr3_aa: SASGASGGWETQY
j_call: TRBJ1-5; v_call: TRBV19; cdr3_aa: ASSIHRINQPQH
j_call: TRBJ1-4; v_call: TRBV6-5; cdr3_aa: ASRQGSEKLF
j_call: TRBJ1-4; v_call: TRBV14; cdr3_aa: ASSPAAGRGGEKLF
j_call: TRBJ1-4; v_call: TRBV5-1; cdr3_aa: ASSLDRYEKLF
j_call: TRBJ1-5; v_call: TRBV5-6; cdr3_aa: ASSFDRGNSNQPQH
j_call: TRBJ2-1; v_call: TRBV7-2; cdr3_aa: ASSKQSSYNEQF
j_call: TRBJ1-6; v_call: TRBV7-9; cdr3_aa: ASSHPRGQTRNSPLH
j_call: TRBJ1-2; v_call: TRBV27; cdr3_aa: ASSLTLTGSNYGYT
j_call: TRBJ1-2; v_call: TRBV18; cdr3_aa: ASSPGSNYGYT
j_call: TRBJ1-1; v_call: TRBV29-1; cdr3_aa: SVVGPVNTEAF
j_call: TRBJ1-4; v_call: TRBV7-9; cdr3_aa: ASSRRGQDEKLF
j_call: TRBJ2-3; v_call: TRBV7-6; cdr3_aa: ASSLSTGGGTDTQY
j_call: TRBJ2-2; v_call: TRBV2; cdr3_aa: ASSDRTGAGELF
j_call: TRBJ2-7; v_call: TRBV5-1; cdr3_aa: ASSRDRGSYEQY
j_call: TRBJ2-1; v_call: TRBV11-1; cdr3_aa: ASSFNYYNEQF
j_call: TRBJ1-4; v_call: TRBV2; cdr3_aa: ASSDRGFYEKLF
j_call: TRBJ2-5; v_call: TRBV2; cdr3_aa: ASRVTSGGWGETQY
j_call: TRBJ1-5; v_call: TRBV19; cdr3_aa: ASTLGGGSNQPQH
j_call: TRBJ1-5; v_call: TRBV4-1; cdr3_aa: ASSQLDRGGQPQH
j_call: TRBJ2-7; v_call: TRBV5-1; cdr3_aa: ASSLRRGYEQY
j_call: TRBJ1-2; v_call: TRBV27; cdr3_aa: ASSLGSSGGALTNYGYT
j_call: TRBJ1-2; v_call: TRBV7-9; cdr3_aa: ASSLDFGEDYGYT
j_call: TRBJ2-6; v_call: TRBV2; cdr3_aa: ASSVQGSSGANVLT
j_call: TRBJ2-1; v_call: TRBV21-1; cdr3_aa: ATRLASGGPTSSYNEQF
j_call: TRBJ2-2; v_call: TRBV10-1; cdr3_aa: ASSDSPGQINTGELF
j_call: TRBJ1-2; v_call: TRBV25-1; cdr3_aa: ASSELGAPALYGYT
j_call: TRBJ1-2; v_call: TRBV23-1; cdr3_aa: ASRNRVPTMGYT
j_call: TRBJ1-4; v_call: TRBV18; cdr3_aa: ASSPPGQINEKLF
j_call: TRBJ1-5; v_call: TRBV6-5; cdr3_aa: ASRGTGSFQPQH
j_call: TRBJ1-2; v_call: TRBV4-1; cdr3_aa: ASSQGPGTGKYGYT
j_call: TRBJ2-1; v_call: TRBV19; cdr3_aa: ASSRLAGVGNEQF
j_call: TRBJ1-2; v_call: TRBV9; cdr3_aa: ASSPQGQNYGYT
j_call: TRBJ1-3; v_call: TRBV5-4; cdr3_aa: ASSLTGQRAGNTIY
j_call: TRBJ1-4; v_call: TRBV10-3; cdr3_aa: AISASSATANEKLF
j_call: TRBJ1-4; v_call: TRBV6-5; cdr3_aa: ASSYPQGQLNEKLF
j_call: TRBJ1-1; v_call: TRBV7-3; cdr3_aa: ASSFSGDTEAF
j_call: TRBJ1-3; v_call: TRBV30; cdr3_aa: AWSFLGNTIY
j_call: TRBJ2-7; v_call: TRBV5-5; cdr3_aa: ASSLMAGGAYEQY
j_call: TRBJ1-3; v_call: TRBV5-6; cdr3_aa: ASSLRQVSGNTIY
j_call: TRBJ1-3; v_call: TRBV9; cdr3_aa: ASSSGQLSGNTIY